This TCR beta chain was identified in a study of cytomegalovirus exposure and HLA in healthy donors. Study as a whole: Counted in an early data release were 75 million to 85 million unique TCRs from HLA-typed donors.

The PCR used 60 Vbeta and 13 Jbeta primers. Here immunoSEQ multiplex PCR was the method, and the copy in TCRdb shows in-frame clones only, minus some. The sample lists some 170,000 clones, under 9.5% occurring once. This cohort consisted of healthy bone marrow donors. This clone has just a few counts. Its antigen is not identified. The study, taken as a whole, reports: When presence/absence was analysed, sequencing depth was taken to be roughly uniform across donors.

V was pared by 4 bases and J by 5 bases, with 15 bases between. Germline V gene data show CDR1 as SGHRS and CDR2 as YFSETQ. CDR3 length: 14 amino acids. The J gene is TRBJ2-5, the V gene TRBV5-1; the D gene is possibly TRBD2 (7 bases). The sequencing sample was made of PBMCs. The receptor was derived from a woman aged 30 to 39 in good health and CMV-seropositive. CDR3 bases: TGCGCCAGCAGCCCCGAGGGGGGGGACGAGACCCAGTACTTC. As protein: CASSPEGGDETQYF.